The clone carrying this TCR beta chain came up once. Its antigen is not identified. This likely comes from a read error, as the CDR3 has no conserved phenylalanine or tryptophan at its end. This specimen belongs to a study of blood T cells in healthy people across ages. As for the study in general: Per two T cells, template switching captured roughly one barcoded beta molecule.

The CDR3 is 14 residues long. Trimming cost V 4 bases and J 7 bases; bases outside gene matches: 9. Germline V gives CDR1 SGHRS, CDR2 YFSETQ. PCR was performed a second time for roughly 7 to 12 cycles using a sample-barcoded 5' primer and a J-beta primer mix. Template switching added a 12-random-nucleotide identifier to every cDNA molecule. Each CDR3 protein gets one entry after TCRdb re-called the 5' RACE reads with MiXCR. The sample lists over a million distinct CDR3 sequences; around 42% were seen once. Study-level results: Roughly linear age-related decline in beta diversity appeared, significant by age 40. Long-lived donors exceeded aged donors in naive CD4+ cells and diversity.

The sequence came from a woman under 30 in good health. Material for sequencing was blood. The chain links TRBV5-1 to TRBJ1-2; 8 bases are shared with TRBD1. The CDR3 spells CASSQGQGGCGYTL. The DNA of the CDR3 is TGCGCCAGCAGCCAAGGACAGGGAGGCTGTGGCTACACCCTC.